The sequence of this T cell receptor beta chain was determined in a study of shared clonotypes between healthy human individuals. Study-level findings and limits: Clonotypes shared by all four donors outscored non-shared clonotypes in generation probability.

Original data processing: ImmunoSEQ output held junction-only sequences without quality scores, so filtering differed. Generated by immunoSEQ multiplex PCR, the TCRdb table keeps only in-frame clones and is missing some. V and J calls plus clone size are reproduced from that table; the DNA served to infer D and trimming. The table shows about 1.5 million clones, with around 98% occurring only once. About this clone itself: Its target is not known.

Germline CDR1 and CDR2: SEHNR and FQNEAQ (reference sequence). V was pared by 5 bases and J by 0 bases, with 14 bases between. This CDR3 is 16 amino acids long. Donors comprised healthy HIV-negative adults lacking recent acute infections or vaccinations. The TCR comes from a man in his thirties or forties in good health. The chain has TRBV7-9 and TRBJ1-5; D gene unclear. Sequenced material: naive CD4+ T cells sorted from blood. Subset specified: CD45RA+ positively selected. CDR3 residues: CASSNFPGSSNQPQHF. CDR3 coding DNA: TGTGCCAGCAGCAACTTTCCCGGGTCTAGCAATCAGCCCCAGCATTTT. The full variable domain, completed using reference TRBV7-9 and TRBJ1-5, is DTGVSQNPRHKITKRGQNVTFRCDPISEHNRLYWYRQTLGQGPEFLTYFQNEAQLEKSRLLSDRFSAERPKGSFSTLEIQRTEQGDSAMYLCASSNFPGSSNQPQHFGDGTRLSIL.